This paragraph reports one T cell receptor (beta chain). TCRdb reprocessed the 5' RACE reads with MiXCR, giving one entry per CDR3 protein. The sample shows about 96,000 distinct CDR3 sequences, around 17% of them seen only once. Germline V gene data show CDR1 as MNHNS and CDR2 as SASEGT. The CDR3 is 16 amino acids. Trimming stripped 3 bases from V and 0 bases from J, with 12 bases between. This entry is derived from a study of T cells of healthy individuals. The source is a human donor in good health. The J gene is TRBJ1-3, the V gene TRBV6-1, with a weak D call TRBD1 (6 bases). The DNA for the CDR3 is TGTGCCAGCAGTGACCAGGGGCCACTCTCTGGAAACACCATATATTTT. It encodes CASSDQGPLSGNTIYF.